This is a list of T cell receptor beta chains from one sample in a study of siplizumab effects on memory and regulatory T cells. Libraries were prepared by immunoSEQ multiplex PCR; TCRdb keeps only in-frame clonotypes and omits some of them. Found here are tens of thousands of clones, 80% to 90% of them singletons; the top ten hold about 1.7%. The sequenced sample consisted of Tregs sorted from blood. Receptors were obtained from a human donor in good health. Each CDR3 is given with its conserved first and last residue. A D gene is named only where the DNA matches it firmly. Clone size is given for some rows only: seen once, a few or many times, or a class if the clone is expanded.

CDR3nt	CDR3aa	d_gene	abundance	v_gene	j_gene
TGTGCCAGCAGCCGACTAGCGACCTACAATGAGCAGTTCTTC	CASSRLATYNEQFF	TRBD2	NA	TRBV6-1	TRBJ2-1
TGTGCCAGCAGTCCTGCGAAATGGCGGCTCTACTCTAGCACAGATACGCAGTATTTT	CASSPAKWRLYSSTDTQYF	NA	once	TRBV27	TRBJ2-3
TGTGCCAGCAGCCCTCCGGGCCGCACAGATACGCAGTATTTT	CASSPPGRTDTQYF	NA	once	TRBV7-3	TRBJ2-3
TGTGCCAGCTCACCACCGGGGAGCTCCTACAATGAGCAGTTCTTC	CASSPPGSSYNEQFF	NA	NA	TRBV18	TRBJ2-1
TGTGCCAGCAGCCTTAATCTAGCGGGCGAGCAGTACTTC	CASSLNLAGEQYF	TRBD2	NA	TRBV7-2	TRBJ2-7
TGTGCCAGCAGTGAAGGACTAGCGGGAGGAAACATTCAGTACTTC	CASSEGLAGGNIQYF	TRBD2	NA	TRBV6-1	TRBJ2-4
TGTGCCAGTAGTTCCAGGGGTTTCAGCTCCTACGAGCAGTACTTC	CASSSRGFSSYEQYF	NA	NA	TRBV6-5	TRBJ2-7
TGCGCCAGCAGCTTGGATGCGAGCACAGATACGCAGTATTTT	CASSLDASTDTQYF	NA	NA	TRBV5-1	TRBJ2-3
TGTGCCAGCAGCGTAGGCCCGGGGGTGAACACTGAAGCTTTCTTT	CASSVGPGVNTEAFF	NA	NA	TRBV9	TRBJ1-1
TGTGCCAGCAGAAGGACTAGCGGGAGAGTTAGTTACAATGAGCAGTTCTTC	CASRRTSGRVSYNEQFF	TRBD2	NA	TRBV28	TRBJ2-1
TGCGCCAGCAGCCAAGAGAGTTCTGGAAACACCATATATTTT	CASSQESSGNTIYF	NA	once	TRBV4-1	TRBJ1-3
TGTGCCAGTAGTAGGGGGCCTAGCGGCTACGAGCAGTACTTC	CASSRGPSGYEQYF	NA	NA	TRBV19	TRBJ2-7
TGTGCCAGCAGTTTGACAGGGTGGTATAATTCACCCCTCCACTTT	CASSLTGWYNSPLHF	TRBD1	NA	TRBV6-1	TRBJ1-6
TGTGCCATCAGTGAGTCGGGACTAGCGTACAGCTCCTACAATGAGCAGTTCTTC	CAISESGLAYSSYNEQFF	TRBD2	NA	TRBV10-3	TRBJ2-1
TGTGCCAGCAGCTTACTCCTGGCAGATACGCAGTATTTT	CASSLLLADTQYF	NA	few	TRBV7-2	TRBJ2-3
TGCGCCAGCAGCTTGACAGGGCAGGACGGCTACACCTTC	CASSLTGQDGYTF	NA	NA	TRBV5-1	TRBJ1-2
TGTGCCAGCAGTTTTTACACCGGGGAGCTGTTTTTT	CASSFYTGELFF	NA	NA	TRBV28	TRBJ2-2
TGCGCCAGCAGCCAAGATACAGGTAGGGGAGCCTACGAGCAGTACTTC	CASSQDTGRGAYEQYF	NA	NA	TRBV4-3	TRBJ2-7
TGTGCCTGGAAGGACAGGGGGTATAATTCACCCCTCCACTTT	CAWKDRGYNSPLHF	TRBD1	NA	TRBV30	TRBJ1-6
TGTGCCAGCAGGCGGGGGGCCGTAGATACGCAGTATTTT	CASRRGAVDTQYF	TRBD2	NA	TRBV7-9	TRBJ2-3